This T cell receptor beta chain was sequenced in a study of blood T cells in healthy people across ages. Background on the study: Template switching caught about one barcoded beta molecule for each two T cells.

Overall study results and limits: Correlation between TCR beta diversity and naive T cell percentage was strong.

Trimming removed 5 bases from V and 2 bases from J; junction bases left unmatched: 9. The CDR3 extends over 15 amino acids. The germline V gene has CDR1 SGHKS and CDR2 YYEKEE (reference sequence). A second about 7 to 11 cycle PCR used barcoded and J-beta primers. One entry per CDR3 protein, called by TCRdb with MiXCR from the 5' RACE reads. Among 450,000 to 650,000 distinct CDR3 sequences, less than 25% were seen once, and the ten largest hold approximately 8.7%. About this clonotype itself: Its antigen is not known.

These data were likewise used in another study, on T cells of mothers and their children. From that study: For each mother, over 8 million TCR beta CDR3 reads were obtained, and for each child, around 3.1 million.

This clonotype was sampled from a boy aged 5-17 years in good health. The genes are TRBV5-5 and TRBJ2-7, with 8 bases lining up with TRBD1. Sequencing used blood. DNA of the CDR3: TGTGCCAGCAGTTACGGACAGGGCCCACCCTACGAGCAGTACTTC. Protein product: CASSYGQGPPYEQYF.